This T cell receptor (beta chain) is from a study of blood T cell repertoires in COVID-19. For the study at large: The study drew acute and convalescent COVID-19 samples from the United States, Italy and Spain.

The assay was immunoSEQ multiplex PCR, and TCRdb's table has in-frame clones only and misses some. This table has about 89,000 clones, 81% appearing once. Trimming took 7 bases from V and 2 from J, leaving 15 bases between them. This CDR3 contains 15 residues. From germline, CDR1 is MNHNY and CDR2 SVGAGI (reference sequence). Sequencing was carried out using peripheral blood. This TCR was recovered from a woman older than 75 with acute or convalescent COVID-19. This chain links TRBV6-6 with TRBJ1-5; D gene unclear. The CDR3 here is CASTTSALGNQPQHF. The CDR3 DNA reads TGTGCCAGCACTACGTCCGCATTGGGCAATCAGCCCCAGCATTTT.